Following are 23 T cell receptor beta chains from one sample sequenced in a study of T cells in Graves' hyperthyroidism and ophthalmopathy. It was RNA transcripts that yielded the amplified TCR beta CDR3 regions. The TCR CDR3 first-round RT-PCR relied on the HTBI primer set. TCRdb called the multiplex PCR reads again in MiXCR, with one record for every CDR3 protein. Among more than 450,000 distinct CDR3 sequences listed, 20% were seen once. Material for sequencing was blood. All receptors come from a man between 35 and 55 years old with Graves' ophthalmopathy.

This clonotype was observed many times. CDR3: CASSPRAGITDTQYF. CDR3 nucleotide sequence: TGTGCCAGCTCACCGAGGGCTGGGATCACAGATACGCAGTATTTT. The chain joins TRBV18 to TRBJ2-3; D perhaps matches TRBD2 (5 bases). Trimming pared 3 bases from V and 2 bases from J, leaving 12 bases between. This CDR3 is built from 15 residues. Looked up from germline, CDR1 is KGHSH and CDR2 is LQKENI.

This clonotype was detected ten times or more. The chain uses TRBV6-1 and TRBJ2-5; D gene uncertain. Germline V CDR1 and CDR2: MNHNS, SASEGT. This CDR3 spans 14 amino acids. Trimming shortened V by 3 bases and J by 0 bases, and 8 bases separated the two germline ends. CDR3 sequence reads: CASSDPHHQETQYF. For the CDR3, the DNA is TGTGCCAGCAGTGACCCCCATCACCAAGAGACCCAGTACTTC.

The chain recombines TRBV6-1 with TRBJ2-5; D unresolved. Germline V gene lookup returns CDR1 MNHNS and CDR2 SASEGT. The CDR3 is 12 residues long. The V and J ends lost 6 bases and 1 base respectively, with 6 bases between them. The chain's CDR3 is CASRIRQETQYF. Written as DNA, the CDR3 is TGTGCCAGCAGAATTCGCCAAGAGACCCAGTACTTC.

The chain couples TRBV14 to TRBJ1-1, with D possibly being TRBD1 (5 bases). V was cut by 6 bases and J by 5 bases, with 28 bases left in between. The CDR3 totals 18 residues. Germline V gives CDR1 SGHDN, CDR2 FVKESK. CDR3 nucleotide sequence: TGTGCCAGCAGTCCATCCCGCCAGGGTTGGGATAGGGGTACTGAAGCTTTCTTT. Translating gives CASSPSRQGWDRGTEAFF.

The chain has TRBV5-5 and TRBJ2-6, with 7 bases that match TRBD1. Germline CDR1 reads SGHKS; CDR2 reads YYEKEE (reference sequence). V lost 3 bases, J lost 2 bases, and 11 bases stayed unmatched. The CDR3 consists of 18 residues. The CDR3 DNA follows: TGTGCCAGCAGCTCGACAGGGAAAAAAAGAGCTGGGGCCAACGTCCTGACTTTC. Its protein product is CASSSTGKKRAGANVLTF.

Many counts were recorded for this clonotype. This rearrangement joins TRBV20-1 to TRBJ2-1, with 13 bases that match TRBD2. The trim removed 6 bases at V and 9 bases at J, leaving 8 bases unmatched. Germline V gene lookup returns CDR1 DFQATT and CDR2 SNEGSKA (reference sequence). The CDR3 totals 14 residues. CDR3 in DNA: TGCAGTGCCATCGGACTAGCGGGAGCCACTGAGCAGTTCTTC. Protein sequence: CSAIGLAGATEQFF.

This clonotype was found a few times. The chain couples TRBV9 to TRBJ2-1; 11 positions match TRBD2. The CDR3 consists of 16 residues. After removal of 3 bases from V and 4 bases from J, the junction contained 6 bases not matched to a gene. Germline-derived CDR1 and CDR2 are SGDLS and YYNGEE. The CDR3 is CASSGLGTSGYNEQFF. CDR3 sequence (DNA): TGTGCCAGCAGCGGCTTGGGGACTAGCGGATACAATGAGCAGTTCTTC.

This clonotype came up many times. The V and J genes are TRBV18 and TRBJ2-1; the match to TRBD2 covers 7 bases. This CDR3 spans 16 amino acids. CDR1 and CDR2 from the germline V gene are KGHSH and LQKENI. J was trimmed by 5 bases and V by 0 bases; bases with no gene match: 7. The CDR3 protein is CASSPPGGGRNNEQFF. CDR3 DNA: TGTGCCAGCTCACCACCCGGCGGGGGAAGAAACAATGAGCAGTTCTTC.

The chain employs TRBV20-1 and TRBJ2-7; tentative D call: TRBD1 (5 bases). CDR1 is DFQATT and CDR2 is SNEGSKA in the germline V gene (reference sequence). The V and J ends lost 3 bases and 5 bases respectively, with 29 bases between them. This CDR3 is built from 18 residues. The CDR3, as DNA: TGCAGTGCTAGTATGGTAGTCAGGGCTAGTGTAGGGAAAGACGAGCAGTACTTC. Its translation is CSASMVVRASVGKDEQYF.

This clonotype showed up just a few times. V is TRBV5-1 and J is TRBJ1-3; D is unresolved. Trimming left V 6 bases short and J 4 bases short, with 17 bases between. The CDR3 has 15 residues. Germline CDR1 is SGHRS and CDR2 is YFSETQ. Here the CDR3 DNA reads TGCGCCAGCAAAGTAGAGCCGCCCTACGGAAACACCATATATTTT. Translated, it gives CASKVEPPYGNTIYF.

The chain uses TRBV7-9 and TRBJ2-7; 7 bases line up with TRBD1. Unmatched junction bases numbered 10, after V lost 5 bases and J lost 6 bases. The length of the CDR3 is 14 residues. Germline V gene lookup returns CDR1 SEHNR and CDR2 FQNEAQ (reference sequence). The CDR3 reads CASSLETGSPEQYF. The CDR3 region has the DNA TGTGCCAGCAGCCTGGAGACAGGGTCCCCCGAGCAGTACTTC.

The table lists this clonotype with many counts. J is TRBJ1-1 and V is TRBV20-1; 7 nucleotides match TRBD1. Per germline, CDR1 DFQATT and CDR2 SNEGSKA (reference sequence). Germline trimming cut 5 bases from V and 2 bases from J; bases unmatched to any gene: 8. The CDR3 consists of 14 residues. CDR3 region: CSALTDRENTEAFF. CDR3 sequence (DNA): TGCAGTGCTCTAACCGACAGGGAAAACACTGAAGCTTTCTTT.

The chain carries TRBV19 and TRBJ2-7, with D possibly matching TRBD2 (7 bases). V lost 0 bases and J lost 0, with 18 bases in between. The CDR3 has 18 amino acids. The germline CDR1 and CDR2 sequences are LNHDA and SQIVND (reference sequence). The CDR3 protein is CASSIDRRGGQSSYEQYF. As DNA, the CDR3 is TGTGCCAGTAGTATAGATCGGCGCGGGGGCCAGAGCTCCTACGAGCAGTACTTC.

CDR3 bases: TGTGCCTGGGCTAGCGGGAGTGGGATCATTGAGCAGTTCTTC. Amino acid sequence: CAWASGSGIIEQFF. The chain joins TRBV30 to TRBJ2-1, with 10 bases lining up with TRBD2. The V segment lost 5 bases and the J segment 9 bases; nucleotides outside the gene matches: 10. This CDR3 is 14 amino acids long. The germline CDR1 and CDR2 sequences are GTSNPN and SVGIG (reference sequence).

J is TRBJ2-1 and V is TRBV3-1, with 9 bases lining up with TRBD2. The length of the CDR3 is 16 residues. Unmatched junction bases numbered 11, after V lost 4 bases and J lost 7 bases. Per the germline V gene, CDR1 is LGHDT and CDR2 is YNNKEL (reference sequence). CDR3 region: CASSLRGAGGTNEQFF. The CDR3 coding sequence is TGTGCCAGCAGCCTAAGAGGGGCGGGAGGGACAAATGAGCAGTTCTTC.

The V and J genes are TRBV9 and TRBJ1-1; 10 bases are shared with TRBD1. The V segment lost 5 bases and the J segment 4 bases; nucleotides outside the gene matches: 11. The germline gives CDR1 SGDLS, CDR2 YYNGEE. The CDR3 runs 16 residues. The DNA for the CDR3 is TGTGCCAGCAGTTCCTCCGGGACAGGGGTTCCCACTGAAGCTTTCTTT. Its protein is CASSSSGTGVPTEAFF. Looking up the rest from reference TRBV9 and TRBJ1-1 gives the full variable domain: DSGVTQTPKHLITATGQRVTLRCSPRSGDLSVYWYQQSLDQGLQFLIQYYNGEERAKGNILERFSAQQFPDLHSELNLSSLELGDSALYFCASSSSGTGVPTEAFFGQGTRLTVV.

At least ten counts were recorded for this clonotype. The chain is built from TRBV3-1 and TRBJ2-5, with a possible D match to TRBD2 (6 bases). This CDR3 is 14 amino acids long. Germline V gene data show CDR1 as LGHDT and CDR2 as YNNKEL (reference sequence). Trimming took 0 bases from V and 9 from J, leaving 14 bases between them. In DNA form, the CDR3 reads TGTGCCAGCAGCCAAGATAGGGGACTCGGGGCCCAGTACTTC. Amino acids: CASSQDRGLGAQYF.

The table lists this clonotype with many counts. The chain carries TRBV6-1 and TRBJ2-1; the match to TRBD1 covers 9 bases. Germline V gene data show CDR1 as MNHNS and CDR2 as SASEGT. The J segment lost 3 bases and the V segment lost 7 bases, leaving 4 bases of the junction unmatched. The CDR3 has 14 amino acids. The CDR3 reads CASKGQGNYNEQFF. CDR3 DNA: TGTGCCAGCAAGGGACAGGGAAACTACAATGAGCAGTTCTTC.

This clonotype was seen only a few times. The chain carries TRBV10-3 and TRBJ1-1, with D perhaps TRBD1 (6 bases). Trimming cost V 3 bases and J 6 bases, with 17 bases left between them. Germline values: CDR1 ENHRY, CDR2 SYGVKD. CDR3 length: 15 residues. The CDR3 DNA is TGTGCCATCAGTGACATGACAAAGGGGGTACCTGAAGCTTTCTTT. Translating gives CAISDMTKGVPEAFF.

A few counts support this clonotype. This sequence joins TRBV2 and TRBJ2-7, with D possibly being TRBD1 or TRBD2 (5 bases each). V lost 6 bases, J lost 3 bases, and 15 bases lay in between. Germline V lookup: CDR1 SNHLY, CDR2 FYNNEI. This CDR3 has 14 residues. CDR3 region: CASRAGTMSYEQYF. Here the CDR3 DNA reads TGTGCCAGCAGGGCCGGGACCATGAGCTACGAGCAGTACTTC.

This clonotype occurred many times. The rearrangement joins TRBV3-1 to TRBJ2-7; D may be TRBD2 (7 bases). V lost 2 bases and J 3 bases, leaving 14 bases between the germline ends. This CDR3 has 15 amino acids. The germline gives CDR1 LGHDT, CDR2 YNNKEL (reference sequence). The CDR3 loop reads CASSQMGGPIYEQYF. The DNA of the CDR3 is TGTGCCAGCAGCCAAATGGGGGGGCCCATCTACGAGCAGTACTTC.

The chain is built from TRBV7-3 and TRBJ1-5; maybe TRBD1 (5 bases). Trimming removed 4 bases from V and 7 bases from J, with 11 bases in between. CDR1 SGHTA and CDR2 FQGTGA come from the germline V gene. This CDR3 is 13 amino acids long. The CDR3 loop is CASSSGPRQPQHF. The CDR3 DNA is TGTGCCAGCAGCTCAGGGCCTCGGCAGCCCCAGCATTTT. Looking up the rest from reference TRBV7-3 and TRBJ1-5 gives the full variable domain: GAGVSQTPSNKVTEKGKYVELRCDPISGHTALYWYRQSLGQGPEFLIYFQGTGAADDSGLPNDRFFAVRPEGSVSTLKIQRTERGDSAVYLCASSSGPRQPQHFGDGTRLSIL.

This clonotype occurred many times. The CDR3 here is CASKRPVNTEAFF. In nucleotides, the CDR3 is TGTGCCAGCAAGAGGCCGGTAAACACTGAAGCTTTCTTT. This chain links TRBV28 with TRBJ1-1; D call uncertain. The CDR3 totals 13 residues. V was pared by 7 bases and J by 2 bases, with 11 bases between. Per germline, CDR1 MDHEN and CDR2 SYDVKM.